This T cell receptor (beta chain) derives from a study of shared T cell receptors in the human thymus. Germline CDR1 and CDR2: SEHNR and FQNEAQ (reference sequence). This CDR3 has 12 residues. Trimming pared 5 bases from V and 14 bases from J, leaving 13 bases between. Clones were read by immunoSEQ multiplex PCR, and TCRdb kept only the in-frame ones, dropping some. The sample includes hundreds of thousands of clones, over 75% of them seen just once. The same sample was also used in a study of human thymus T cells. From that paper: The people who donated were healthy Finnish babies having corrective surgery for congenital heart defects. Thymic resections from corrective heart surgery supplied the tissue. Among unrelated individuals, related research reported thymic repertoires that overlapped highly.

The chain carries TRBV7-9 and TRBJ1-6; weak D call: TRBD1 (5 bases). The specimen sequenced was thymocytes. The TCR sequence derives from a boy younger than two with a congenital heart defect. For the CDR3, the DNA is TGTGCCAGCAGCAGCGGGACTGACACCCTCCACTTT. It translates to CASSSGTDTLHF.